The 16 T cell receptor beta chains below come from one sample, sequenced in a study of cytomegalovirus exposure and HLA in healthy donors. Amplification used 60 Vbeta primers and 13 Jbeta primers. The table came from immunoSEQ multiplex PCR; TCRdb's copy has only in-frame clones and leaves some out. The table records about 120,000 clones, 65% to 80% of them present only once. What was sequenced was PBMCs. Receptors originate from a woman aged 40 to 50 in good health and CMV-seropositive.

This clone was found once. V usage is TRBV7-5 and J usage is TRBJ1-5; TRBD1 was called by the table and not checked on the DNA. TRBV7-5 is a known pseudogene. The CDR3 is 13 amino acids. The CDR3 nucleotides read TGTGCCAGAAGGTGGGAAAGGGGTCAGCCCCAGCATTTT. This translates into CARRWERGQPQHF.

The rearrangement links TRBV6-1 to TRBJ2-3; 10 bases map to TRBD2. This CDR3 is 15 amino acids long. V lost 7 bases, J lost 1 base, and 5 bases stayed unmatched. Germline V gene sequence: CDR1 MNHNS, CDR2 SASEGT. CDR3 nucleotide sequence: TGTGCCAGCACCGCCGGACTAGCGGGCACAGATACGCAGTATTTT. Protein product: CASTAGLAGTDTQYF.

The chain combines TRBV27 with TRBJ2-3; 8 bases are a match to TRBD2. The CDR3 spans 17 residues. V dropped 0 bases and J dropped 3; count of bases not matched to a gene: 8. Germline V gives CDR1 MNHEY, CDR2 SMNVEV (reference sequence). The CDR3 spells CASSLSLGGRRTDTQYF. The CDR3 bases are TGTGCCAGCAGTTTATCTCTGGGCGGGAGGAGGACAGATACGCAGTATTTT.

V and J are TRBV6-1 and TRBJ2-1; 10 bases are shared with TRBD2. The V segment lost 8 bases and the J segment 3 bases; nucleotides outside the gene matches: 7. This CDR3 region has 15 residues. Germline CDR1 reads MNHNS; CDR2 reads SASEGT. The DNA of the CDR3 is TGTGCCAGCGCAAGTAGCGGGAGGCTCTACAATGAGCAGTTCTTC. This translates into CASASSGRLYNEQFF.

The rearrangement links TRBV30 to TRBJ1-3; D is unresolved. Germline lookup yields CDR1 GTSNPN and CDR2 SVGIG (reference sequence). The germline V and J ends were trimmed by 3 bases and 4 bases, with 19 bases remaining between them. The CDR3 is 16 residues long. The CDR3 DNA follows: TGTGCCTGGAGCCCCGAGACCAGAGGATCGGGAAACACCATATATTTT. Encoded protein: CAWSPETRGSGNTIYF.

This rearrangement joins TRBV7-2 to TRBJ2-7; 10 bases are a match to TRBD1. V lost 1 base and J lost 4; bases outside the gene matches: 4. The CDR3 has 15 residues. Germline CDR1 reads SGHTA; CDR2 reads FQGNSA. For the CDR3, the DNA is TGTGCCAGCAGCTTAGGACAGGGACAGGGGTACGAGCAGTACTTC. Amino acids: CASSLGQGQGYEQYF.

This sequence joins TRBV7-3 and TRBJ1-2; D possibly corresponds to TRBD1 (5 bases). Trimming pared 5 bases from V and 2 bases from J, leaving 15 bases between. The V gene's germline CDR1 is SGHTA and CDR2 FQGTGA. The CDR3 is made up of 15 amino acids. The CDR3 DNA sequence: TGTGCCAGCAGCCGCGACGGGGGGGTGAACTATGGCTACACCTTC. It encodes CASSRDGGVNYGYTF.

The V and J genes are TRBV6-6 and TRBJ2-1; 7 nucleotides agree with TRBD1. Germline assignment: CDR1 MNHNY and CDR2 SVGAGI (reference sequence). The CDR3 consists of 15 residues. Losses at the gene ends were 5 bases for V and 0 bases for J; bases not matched to a gene: 4. The CDR3 loop is CASSRTGDSYNEQFF. CDR3 bases: TGTGCCAGCAGTCGTACAGGGGACTCCTACAATGAGCAGTTCTTC.

The chain is built from TRBV7-2 and TRBJ1-1; possibly TRBD1 for D (5 bases). The V and J ends lost 1 base and 4 bases respectively, with 10 bases between them. The CDR3 loop spans 14 amino acids. CDR1 and CDR2 (germline): SGHTA, FQGNSA. CDR3 DNA sequence: TGTGCCAGCAGCTTAGTCAGGGCGCCCACTGAAGCTTTCTTT. It yields the protein CASSLVRAPTEAFF.

The genes are TRBV9 and TRBJ2-7; 10 bases fit TRBD2. Germline V lookup: CDR1 SGDLS, CDR2 YYNGEE. The CDR3 consists of 15 residues. The trim removed 1 base at V and 6 bases at J, leaving 7 bases unmatched. The CDR3 spells CASSVSSGGPSEQYF. CDR3 DNA sequence: TGTGCCAGCAGCGTAAGTAGCGGGGGGCCCTCCGAGCAGTACTTC.

V is TRBV30 and J is TRBJ2-1; 9 bases are a match to TRBD2. V trimming: 4 bases; J trimming: 4 bases; junction bases outside the gene matches: 8. The CDR3 covers 15 residues. Germline lookup yields CDR1 GTSNPN and CDR2 SVGIG (reference sequence). CDR3 in amino acids: CAWKRLAAKYNEQFF. CDR3 bases: TGTGCCTGGAAACGACTAGCGGCGAAATACAATGAGCAGTTCTTC.

This clone showed up just once. V gene TRBV1 combines with J gene TRBJ2-2; the D call of TRBD2 is as the table states it, not checked on the DNA. TRBV1 is an annotated pseudogene. The length of the CDR3 is 19 residues. The CDR3 sequence: CTSSQGPPTSGSSTGELFF. DNA of the CDR3: TGCACCAGCAGCCAAGGTCCCCCGACTAGCGGGAGCTCGACCGGGGAGCTGTTTTTT.

The rearrangement uses TRBV19 and TRBJ1-5; D is perhaps TRBD1 (5 bases). This CDR3 contains 16 residues. Trimming left V 7 bases short and J 0 bases short, with 16 bases between. CDR1 and CDR2 (germline): LNHDA, SQIVND (reference sequence). The CDR3 region has the DNA TGTGCCAGTACCACCCTGGGGCAGTATAGCAATCAGCCCCAGCATTTT. Its protein is CASTTLGQYSNQPQHF.

V usage is TRBV7-2 and J usage is TRBJ1-6; TRBD1 aligns across 8 bases. The CDR3 sequence is 16 residues long. V shed 3 bases, J shed 5 bases, and the junction held 6 bases outside the gene matches. Per the germline V gene, CDR1 is SGHTA and CDR2 is FQGNSA. CDR3 sequence reads: CASSLTGQVDNSPLHF. In nucleotides, the CDR3 is TGTGCCAGCAGCTTGACGGGACAGGTAGATAATTCACCCCTCCACTTT.

This clone was detected only a few times. The chain employs TRBV19 and TRBJ2-3, with 8 nucleotides matching TRBD1. Germline CDR1 and CDR2: LNHDA and SQIVND (reference sequence). V lost 10 bases to trimming and J lost 6 bases; unmatched junction nucleotides: 6. The CDR3 is 12 amino acids. CDR3 DNA sequence: TGTGCCACCCGGACAGGGTACGATACGCAGTATTTT. This gives the protein CATRTGYDTQYF.

V gene TRBV30 combines with J gene TRBJ2-7; possibly TRBD2 for D (5 bases). Trimming removed 0 bases from V and 3 bases from J, with 9 bases in between. CDR3 size: 13 residues. Germline CDR1 is GTSNPN and CDR2 is SVGIG (reference sequence). The CDR3 spells CAWSVLEGYEQYF. Written as DNA, the CDR3 is TGTGCCTGGAGTGTACTTGAGGGCTACGAGCAGTACTTC.